The clone carrying this TCR beta chain was picked up a small number of times. As yet, its antigen is unknown. Between the trimmed V and J ends, which lost 1 base and 4 bases, there was a span of 16 bases. The length of the CDR3 is 16 residues. The germline V gene encodes CDR1 SGHVS and CDR2 FQNEAQ. Carried by the TCR beta cDNA libraries were unique molecular identifiers. Between about 0.85 and 11 million T cells gave rise to some 470,000 cDNA molecules. TCRdb recomputed calls from the PCR reads with MiXCR, one row per CDR3 protein. Of about 770,000 distinct CDR3 sequences listed, about half are singletons. The entry originates in a study of post-analysis software for immune sequencing data. Study in general: Included courses were relapsing-remitting and secondary progressive multiple sclerosis; progressive-relapsing multiple sclerosis was also included. General observations from the study: Multiple sclerosis was associated with a significant reduction in normalized Chao1 diversity relative to controls. Same-batch samples co-clustered strongly by F measure. Elevated frequency relative to controls characterized four or five TRBV segments in patients, TRBV5-6, TRBV5-1 and TRBV20-1 among them.

The rearrangement uses TRBV7-8 and TRBJ1-2; D possibly corresponds to TRBD1 (5 bases). The specimen was blood. The clonotype was recovered from a girl under 18 with multiple sclerosis. CDR3 in amino acids: CASSLGPGRAGYGYTF. The CDR3 bases are TGTGCCAGCAGCTTAGGCCCCGGCAGGGCGGGCTATGGCTACACCTTC.